These T cell receptor beta chains were read from a single sample in a study of blood T cells in healthy people across ages. In TCRdb, the 5' RACE reads were re-called with MiXCR into one record per CDR3 protein. The data contain approximately 900,000 distinct CDR3 sequences, about 29% of them seen just once; the ten biggest clones take up 10% to 13%. These same records also appear under a second study, on T cells of mothers and their children.

The sequencing input was blood. The receptor source for this set is a woman aged 40 to 55 in good health. Both conserved end residues are part of each CDR3. The order of the fields is clone size, V gene, D gene, J gene, CDR3 protein, CDR3 DNA. The D gene is left open where the match is weak. Some rows have no size entry. The others give once, few or many, or a class for an expanded clone.

clone_size: few; v_call: TRBV20-1; d_call: .; j_call: TRBJ2-3; cdr3_aa: CSAREHSRGGFDTQYF; cdr3_nt: TGCAGTGCTAGAGAGCACTCCAGGGGGGGGTTCGATACGCAGTATTTT
clone_size: .; v_call: TRBV19; d_call: TRBD1; j_call: TRBJ2-7; cdr3_aa: CASSEQQGTYEQYF; cdr3_nt: TGTGCCAGTAGTGAACAACAGGGGACCTACGAGCAGTACTTC
clone_size: once; v_call: TRBV6-1; d_call: .; j_call: TRBJ2-7; cdr3_aa: CASSSRTTFKQYF; cdr3_nt: TGTGCCAGCAGTTCAAGGACTACCTTCAAGCAGTACTTC
clone_size: .; v_call: TRBV6-5; d_call: .; j_call: TRBJ1-1; cdr3_aa: CAISRGTNTEAFF; cdr3_nt: TGTGCTATTTCAAGGGGGACGAACACTGAAGCTTTCTTT
clone_size: few; v_call: TRBV4-2; d_call: .; j_call: TRBJ2-1; cdr3_aa: CASSQEGTWGAYNEQFF; cdr3_nt: TGTGCCAGCAGCCAAGAAGGGACCTGGGGGGCCTACAATGAGCAGTTCTTC
clone_size: few; v_call: TRBV27; d_call: .; j_call: TRBJ1-6; cdr3_aa: CASSLLQGYNSPLHF; cdr3_nt: TGTGCCAGCAGTTTATTACAGGGCTATAATTCACCCCTCCACTTT
clone_size: .; v_call: TRBV20-1; d_call: TRBD2; j_call: TRBJ2-7; cdr3_aa: CSVSTSASYEQYF; cdr3_nt: TGCAGTGTTAGCACTAGCGCCTCCTACGAGCAGTACTTC
clone_size: .; v_call: TRBV12-3/TRBV12-4; d_call: .; j_call: TRBJ2-7; cdr3_aa: CASSSRGTASYEQYF; cdr3_nt: TGTGCCAGCAGTTCCCGGGGGACAGCGAGCTACGAGCAGTACTTC
clone_size: .; v_call: TRBV12-3/TRBV12-4; d_call: TRBD1; j_call: TRBJ1-2; cdr3_aa: CASSLWGQGGGYTF; cdr3_nt: TGTGCCAGCAGTTTGTGGGGACAGGGCGGTGGCTACACCTTC
clone_size: few; v_call: TRBV5-1; d_call: .; j_call: TRBJ1-4; cdr3_aa: CASSLGSSYNNEKLFF; cdr3_nt: TGCGCCAGCAGCTTGGGATCGAGTTACAATAATGAAAAACTGTTTTTT
clone_size: few; v_call: TRBV29-1; d_call: .; j_call: TRBJ2-5; cdr3_aa: CSVVGWGEQETQYF; cdr3_nt: TGCAGCGTGGTGGGATGGGGGGAACAAGAGACCCAGTACTTC
clone_size: many; v_call: TRBV15; d_call: .; j_call: TRBJ2-5; cdr3_aa: CATRGYQETQYF; cdr3_nt: TGTGCCACCAGAGGGTACCAAGAGACCCAGTACTTC
clone_size: .; v_call: TRBV6-5; d_call: .; j_call: TRBJ2-5; cdr3_aa: CASSYSGYQEAQYF; cdr3_nt: TGTGCCAGCAGTTACTCGGGGTACCAAGAGGCCCAGTACTTC
clone_size: few; v_call: TRBV3-1; d_call: .; j_call: TRBJ2-3; cdr3_aa: CASSQDGGGDSTDTQYF; cdr3_nt: TGTGCCAGCAGCCAAGACGGGGGCGGGGACAGCACAGATACGCAGTATTTT
clone_size: .; v_call: TRBV10-2; d_call: .; j_call: TRBJ1-2; cdr3_aa: CASLPQGSSYGYTF; cdr3_nt: TGCGCCAGCCTGCCTCAGGGCTCGAGCTATGGCTACACCTTC
clone_size: .; v_call: TRBV28; d_call: TRBD2; j_call: TRBJ2-5; cdr3_aa: CAIRASGGEETQYF; cdr3_nt: TGTGCCATCAGGGCTAGCGGAGGGGAAGAGACCCAGTACTTC
clone_size: .; v_call: TRBV7-6; d_call: .; j_call: TRBJ2-3; cdr3_aa: CASTLRYGGTDTQYF; cdr3_nt: TGTGCCAGCACCCTTCGGTATGGAGGGACAGATACGCAGTATTTT
clone_size: .; v_call: TRBV27; d_call: .; j_call: TRBJ1-5; cdr3_aa: CASSLVRSNQPQHF; cdr3_nt: TGTGCCAGCAGTTTAGTACGTAGCAATCAGCCCCAGCATTTT
clone_size: many; v_call: TRBV28; d_call: .; j_call: TRBJ1-2; cdr3_aa: CATDRTGNYGYTF; cdr3_nt: TGTGCCACCGATAGAACAGGGAACTATGGCTACACCTTC
clone_size: .; v_call: TRBV2; d_call: TRBD1; j_call: TRBJ1-6; cdr3_aa: CASSLYRGTLNSPLHF; cdr3_nt: TGTGCCAGCAGCCTTTACAGGGGGACCCTTAATTCACCCCTCCACTTT
clone_size: .; v_call: TRBV12-3/TRBV12-4; d_call: .; j_call: TRBJ1-1; cdr3_aa: CASRTAGNGEAFF; cdr3_nt: TGTGCCAGCAGAACAGCGGGAAACGGTGAAGCTTTCTTT
clone_size: .; v_call: TRBV4-1; d_call: TRBD2; j_call: TRBJ2-3; cdr3_aa: CASSRIHGLAGGPDTQYF; cdr3_nt: TGCGCCAGCAGCCGGATCCATGGACTAGCGGGGGGGCCAGATACGCAGTATTTT
clone_size: .; v_call: TRBV24-1; d_call: .; j_call: TRBJ2-7; cdr3_aa: CATSDFDGSSYNEQYF; cdr3_nt: TGTGCCACCAGTGATTTTGACGGGAGCTCCTACAATGAGCAGTACTTC
clone_size: many; v_call: TRBV7-9; d_call: .; j_call: TRBJ1-2; cdr3_aa: CASSPPTDPSGYTF; cdr3_nt: TGTGCCAGCAGCCCTCCGACAGATCCTTCTGGCTACACCTTC
clone_size: few; v_call: TRBV20-1; d_call: .; j_call: TRBJ1-5; cdr3_aa: CSAGVENSNQPQHF; cdr3_nt: TGCAGTGCCGGGGTTGAGAATAGCAATCAGCCCCAGCATTTT
clone_size: many; v_call: TRBV7-9; d_call: TRBD1; j_call: TRBJ2-7; cdr3_aa: CASSSPGGRTYEQYF; cdr3_nt: TGTGCCAGCAGCTCGCCAGGGGGTCGAACCTACGAGCAGTACTTC
clone_size: many; v_call: TRBV5-1; d_call: TRBD1; j_call: TRBJ2-7; cdr3_aa: CASGSGTGSYEQYF; cdr3_nt: TGCGCCAGCGGGTCCGGGACAGGGTCCTACGAGCAGTACTTC
clone_size: .; v_call: TRBV7-9; d_call: .; j_call: TRBJ2-1; cdr3_aa: CASSPTSGTSYNEQFF; cdr3_nt: TGTGCCAGCAGTCCTACATCCGGGACATCCTACAATGAGCAGTTCTTC
clone_size: many; v_call: TRBV20-1; d_call: .; j_call: TRBJ2-5; cdr3_aa: CSARVTIQQETQYF; cdr3_nt: TGCAGTGCTAGAGTGACTATCCAGCAAGAGACCCAGTACTTC
clone_size: few; v_call: TRBV24-1; d_call: .; j_call: TRBJ2-2; cdr3_aa: CATSDWGGGTTTGELFF; cdr3_nt: TGTGCCACCAGTGATTGGGGCGGCGGGACAACCACCGGGGAGCTGTTTTTT
clone_size: few; v_call: TRBV5-1; d_call: .; j_call: TRBJ1-6; cdr3_aa: CASSLESGVNSPLHF; cdr3_nt: TGCGCCAGCAGCTTGGAGTCGGGGGTTAACTCACCCCTCCACTTT